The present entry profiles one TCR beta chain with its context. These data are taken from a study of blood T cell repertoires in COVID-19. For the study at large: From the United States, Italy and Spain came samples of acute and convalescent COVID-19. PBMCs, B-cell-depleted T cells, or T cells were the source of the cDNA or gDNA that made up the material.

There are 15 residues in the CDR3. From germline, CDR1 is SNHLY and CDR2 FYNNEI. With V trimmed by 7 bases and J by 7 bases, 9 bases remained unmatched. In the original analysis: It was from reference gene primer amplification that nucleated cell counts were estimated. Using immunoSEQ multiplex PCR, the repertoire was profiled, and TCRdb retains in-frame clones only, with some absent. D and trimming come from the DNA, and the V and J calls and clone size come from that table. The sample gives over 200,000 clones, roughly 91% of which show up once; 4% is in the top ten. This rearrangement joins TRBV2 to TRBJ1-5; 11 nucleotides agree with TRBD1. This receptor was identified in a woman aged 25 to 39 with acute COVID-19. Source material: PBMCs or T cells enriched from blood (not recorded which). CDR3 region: CASKKGTGGHQPQHF. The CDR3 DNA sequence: TGTGCCAGCAAGAAAGGGACAGGGGGTCACCAGCCCCAGCATTTT.